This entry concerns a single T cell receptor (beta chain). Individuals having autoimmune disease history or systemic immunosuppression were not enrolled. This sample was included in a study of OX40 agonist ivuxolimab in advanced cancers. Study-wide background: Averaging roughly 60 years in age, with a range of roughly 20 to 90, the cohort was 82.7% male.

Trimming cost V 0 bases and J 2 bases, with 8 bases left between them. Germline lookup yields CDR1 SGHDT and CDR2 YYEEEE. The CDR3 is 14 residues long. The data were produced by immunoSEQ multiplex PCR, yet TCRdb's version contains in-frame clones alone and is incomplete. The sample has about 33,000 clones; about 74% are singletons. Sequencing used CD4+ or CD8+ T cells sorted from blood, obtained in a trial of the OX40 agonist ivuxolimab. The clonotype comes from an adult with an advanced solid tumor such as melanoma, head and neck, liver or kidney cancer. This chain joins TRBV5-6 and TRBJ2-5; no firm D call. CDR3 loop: CASSLAAAQETQYF. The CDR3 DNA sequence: TGTGCCAGCAGCTTGGCGGCAGCTCAAGAGACCCAGTACTTC.